The sequence of this T cell receptor (beta chain) was determined in a study of CD8+CD57+ T cells in acquired aplastic anemia. The patients chosen for sequencing had shown expansion of CD8+CD57+ cells (detected by flow cytometry). The patients all had a severe acquired aplastic anemia diagnosis. TCR beta VDJ and CDR3 profiles were obtained from a genomic DNA template. One entry per CDR3 protein results from TCRdb running MiXCR on the reads. The sample consists of about 180,000 distinct CDR3 sequences, about 44% of them appearing once. Germline lookup yields CDR1 DFQATT and CDR2 SNEGSKA (reference sequence). This CDR3 has 15 residues. V shed 0 bases and J shed 3 bases, with 15 bases lying between them.

The source is a human donor with aplastic anemia. J is TRBJ2-7 and V is TRBV20-1; no reliable D call. The specimen was sorted CD4+, CD8+, or CD8+CD57+ T cells (not recorded which) from PBMCs. The CDR3 sequence is CSARDRRDWRYEQYF. The CDR3 DNA reads TGCAGTGCTAGAGATCGAAGGGATTGGCGCTACGAGCAGTACTTC.